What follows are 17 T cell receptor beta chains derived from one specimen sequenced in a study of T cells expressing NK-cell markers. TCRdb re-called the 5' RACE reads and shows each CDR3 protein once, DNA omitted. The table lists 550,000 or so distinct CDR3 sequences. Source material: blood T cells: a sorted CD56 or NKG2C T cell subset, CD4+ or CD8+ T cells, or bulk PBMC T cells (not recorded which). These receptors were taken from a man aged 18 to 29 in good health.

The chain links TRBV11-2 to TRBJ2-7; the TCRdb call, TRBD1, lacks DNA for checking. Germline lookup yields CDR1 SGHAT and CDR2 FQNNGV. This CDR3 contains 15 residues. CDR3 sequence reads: CASSPLDSDSYEQYF.

CDR3 sequence reads: CASSSTSGLTDTQYF. This rearrangement joins TRBV6-5 to TRBJ2-3; lacking DNA, the TRBD2 call made by TCRdb goes unchecked. The germline V gene encodes CDR1 MNHEY and CDR2 SVGAGI. This CDR3 contains 15 residues.

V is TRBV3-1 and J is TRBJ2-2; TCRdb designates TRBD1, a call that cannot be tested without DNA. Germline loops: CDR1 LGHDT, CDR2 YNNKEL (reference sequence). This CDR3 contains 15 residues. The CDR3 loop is CASSQQGGKTGELFF. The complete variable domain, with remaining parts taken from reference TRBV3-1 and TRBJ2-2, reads DTAVSQTPKYLVTQMGNDKSIKCEQNLGHDTMYWYKQDSKKFLKIMFSYNNKELIINETVPNRFSPKSPDKAHLNLHINSLELGDSAVYFCASSQQGGKTGELFFGEGSRLTVL.

Here the CDR3 reads CSVEDPGGRSETQYF. The V and J genes are TRBV29-1 and TRBJ2-5; TCRdb's assignment of TRBD1 cannot be checked, as there is no DNA. CDR3 length equals 15 residues. Germline lookup yields CDR1 SQVTM and CDR2 ANQGSEA. Using reference TRBV29-1 and TRBJ2-5 for the parts outside the CDR3, the full variable domain is SAVISQKPSRDICQRGTSLTIQCQVDSQVTMMFWYRQQPGQSLTLIATANQGSEATYESGFVIDKFPISRPNLTFSTLTVSNMSPEDSSIYLCSVEDPGGRSETQYFGPGTRLLVL.

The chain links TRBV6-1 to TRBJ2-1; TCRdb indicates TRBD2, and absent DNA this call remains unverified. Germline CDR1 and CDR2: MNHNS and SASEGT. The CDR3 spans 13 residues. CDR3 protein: CASSRLAGDEQFF.

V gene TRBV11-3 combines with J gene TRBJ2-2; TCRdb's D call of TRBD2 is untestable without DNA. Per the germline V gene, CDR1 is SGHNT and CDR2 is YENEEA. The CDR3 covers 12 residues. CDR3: CASSLDGSSSFF. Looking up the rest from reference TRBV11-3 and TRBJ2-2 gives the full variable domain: EAGVVQSPRYKIIEKKQPVAFWCNPISGHNTLYWYLQNLGQGPELLIRYENEEAVDDSQLPKDRFSAERLKGVDSTLKIQPAELGDSAVYLCASSLDGSSSFFGEGSRLTVL.

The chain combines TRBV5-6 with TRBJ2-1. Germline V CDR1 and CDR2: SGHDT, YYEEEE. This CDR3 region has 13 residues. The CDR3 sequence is CASSSGFYNEQFF. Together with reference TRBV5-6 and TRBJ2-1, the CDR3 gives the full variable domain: DAGVTQSPTHLIKTRGQQVTLRCSPKSGHDTVSWYQQALGQGPQFIFQYYEEEERQRGNFPDRFSGHQFPNYSSELNVNALLLGDSALYLCASSSGFYNEQFFGPGTRLTVL.

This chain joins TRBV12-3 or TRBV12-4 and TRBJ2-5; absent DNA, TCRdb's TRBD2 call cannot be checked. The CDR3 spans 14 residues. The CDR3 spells CASSNEGYQETQYF.

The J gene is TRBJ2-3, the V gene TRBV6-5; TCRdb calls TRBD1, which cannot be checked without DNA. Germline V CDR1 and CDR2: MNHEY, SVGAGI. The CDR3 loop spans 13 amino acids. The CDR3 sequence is CASSYNPSGTQYF.

The CDR3 loop reads CASSQERGGGLVSEQYF. The rearrangement links TRBV4-3 to TRBJ2-7; there is no DNA to check the TCRdb D call of TRBD1. The CDR3 length is 17 residues. Germline CDR1 is LGHNA and CDR2 is YSLEER.

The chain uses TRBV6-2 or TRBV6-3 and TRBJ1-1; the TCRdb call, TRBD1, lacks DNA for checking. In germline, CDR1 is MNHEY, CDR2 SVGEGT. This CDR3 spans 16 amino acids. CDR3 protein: CASSYSEGGWNTEAFF.

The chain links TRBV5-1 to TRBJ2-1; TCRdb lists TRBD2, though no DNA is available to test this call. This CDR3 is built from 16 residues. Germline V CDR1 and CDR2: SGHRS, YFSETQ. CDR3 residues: CASSPLKLAGGNEQFF.

This CDR3 reads CASSSSGAWGEQYF. The chain combines TRBV5-6 with TRBJ2-7; TCRdb proposes TRBD1, but this gene call is untestable without DNA. This CDR3 is 14 amino acids long. Germline V gene lookup returns CDR1 SGHDT and CDR2 YYEEEE.

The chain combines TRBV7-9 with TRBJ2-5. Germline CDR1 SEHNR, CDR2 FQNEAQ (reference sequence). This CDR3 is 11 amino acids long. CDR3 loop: CAGGVGETQYF.

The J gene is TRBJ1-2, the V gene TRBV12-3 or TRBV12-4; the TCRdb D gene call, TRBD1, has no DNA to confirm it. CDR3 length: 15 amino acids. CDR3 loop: CASSPGTGPVHGYTF.

The CDR3 loop reads CASSSRSSAGVHSYNEQFF. The chain has TRBV19 and TRBJ2-1; no DNA is available, so the TRBD2 call from TCRdb remains unchecked. Germline V CDR1 and CDR2: LNHDA, SQIVND (reference sequence). The CDR3 loop spans 19 amino acids. The complete variable domain, with remaining parts taken from reference TRBV19 and TRBJ2-1, reads DGGITQSPKYLFRKEGQNVTLSCEQNLNHDAMYWYRQDPGQGLRLIYYSQIVNDFQKGDIAEGYSVSREKKESFPLTVTSAQKNPTAFYLCASSSRSSAGVHSYNEQFFGPGTRLTVL.

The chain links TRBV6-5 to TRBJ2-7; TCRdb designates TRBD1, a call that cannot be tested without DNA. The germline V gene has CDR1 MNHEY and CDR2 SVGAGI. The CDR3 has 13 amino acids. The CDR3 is CASSRTGDYEQYF.